Described below is a single TCR beta chain sequence and its context. Seattle-derived patients entered the study during active infection and were followed longitudinally. This CDR3 region has 16 residues. Trimming at V came to 1 base and at J to 0 bases, leaving 4 bases not matched to a gene. Looked up from germline, CDR1 is SGHRS and CDR2 is YFSETQ. This sample is drawn from a study of blood T cell repertoires in COVID-19. Overall study: From T cells, B-cell-depleted T cells, or PBMCs came the material, which was cDNA or gDNA.

Source study methods: For nucleated cells, counts were estimated from reference gene primer amplification. Data came from immunoSEQ multiplex PCR; TCRdb stores just in-frame clones and leaves some out. D and trimming come from the DNA, and the V and J calls and clone size come from that table. The table records about 400,000 clones, 75% to 90% of them present only once. Material: peripheral blood. The chain employs TRBV5-1 and TRBJ1-3; 7 nucleotides agree with TRBD1. The sequence was obtained from a woman aged 55-70 years with COVID-19, enrolled during active disease. The CDR3 region has the DNA TGCGCCAGCAGCTTGCAGGGGGTAAGCTCTGGAAACACCATATATTTT. Its protein product is CASSLQGVSSGNTIYF.